The 8 T cell receptor beta chains below come from one sample, sequenced in a study of cytomegalovirus exposure and HLA in healthy donors. Sequencing used immunoSEQ multiplex PCR; TCRdb keeps in-frame clones, though not all of them. Of about 150,000 clones listed, approximately 86% are singletons. The sample comprised PBMCs. The origin of the receptors is a man aged 18 to 35 in good health and CMV-seropositive.

V usage is TRBV5-1 and J usage is TRBJ1-2, with D hard to call. CDR3 length: 15 amino acids. The V gene's germline CDR1 is SGHRS and CDR2 YFSETQ. V lost 1 base and J 4 bases, leaving 14 bases between the germline ends. The CDR3 loop reads CASSLRGEMGYGYTF. DNA of the CDR3: TGCGCCAGCAGCTTGCGGGGTGAGATGGGCTATGGCTACACCTTC.

The CDR3 bases are TGTGCCAGCAGCCAACCACTAGCGTCAAGCTCCTACGAGCAGTACTTC. Translated: CASSQPLASSSYEQYF. The V and J genes are TRBV4-2 and TRBJ2-7; 7 bases align to TRBD2. V gave up 2 bases and J gave up 0 bases; unmatched junction bases: 7. Germline CDR1 LGHNA, CDR2 YNFKEQ. The CDR3 has 16 residues.

This chain connects TRBV4-2 to TRBJ2-5, with 7 bases that match TRBD1. The CDR3 covers 17 residues. V shed 2 bases, J shed 4 bases, and the junction held 13 bases outside the gene matches. Germline CDR1 LGHNA, CDR2 YNFKEQ. CDR3 DNA sequence: TGTGCCAGCAGCCAACCCTACACCGGGACAGAAGTAGAGACCCAGTACTTC. Its protein product is CASSQPYTGTEVETQYF.

The chain uses TRBV29-1 and TRBJ1-1, with a weak D call TRBD1 (5 bases). Looked up from germline, CDR1 is SQVTM and CDR2 is ANQGSEA. With 4 bases removed from V and 0 bases from J, the gap between germline ends came to 12 bases. CDR3 length equals 14 residues. As DNA, the CDR3 is TGCAGCGTTGGCCCTAGGGGTATGAACACTGAAGCTTTCTTT. Protein: CSVGPRGMNTEAFF. Variable domain in full (rest from reference TRBV29-1 and TRBJ1-1): SAVISQKPSRDICQRGTSLTIQCQVDSQVTMMFWYRQQPGQSLTLIATANQGSEATYESGFVIDKFPISRPNLTFSTLTVSNMSPEDSSIYLCSVGPRGMNTEAFFGQGTRLTVV.

In nucleotides, the CDR3 is TGTGCCAGCAGCTTTGGCCCAAGGACTAGCGGGAGCGCCCTCAGCTCCTACAATGAGCAGTTCTTC. Its protein product is CASSFGPRTSGSALSSYNEQFF. The genes are TRBV7-6 and TRBJ2-1; TRBD2 aligns across 13 bases. V lost 3 bases, J lost 0 bases, and 17 bases stayed unmatched. The CDR3 has 22 residues. From germline, CDR1 is SGHVS and CDR2 FNYEAQ.

This clone was recorded only once. The chain combines TRBV6-5 with TRBJ2-1; 8 nucleotides line up with TRBD2. J gave up 6 bases and V 6 bases, and 10 bases lay outside the gene matches. The CDR3 is 15 residues long. The germline CDR1 and CDR2 sequences are MNHEY and SVGAGI. The CDR3 spells CASSHEREYPNEQFF. CDR3 bases: TGTGCCAGCAGCCACGAGCGGGAGTACCCCAATGAGCAGTTCTTC.

This clone was seen a handful of times. The CDR3 nucleotides read TGTGCCAGTTCTAGCGGGGATCCCAATGAGCAGTTCTTC. Protein: CASSSGDPNEQFF. The chain links TRBV6-1 to TRBJ2-1; TRBD2 matches at 9 bases. Germline V lookup: CDR1 MNHNS, CDR2 SASEGT. V trimming: 9 bases; J trimming: 6 bases; junction bases outside the gene matches: 6. The CDR3 covers 13 residues.

The rearrangement links TRBV7-2 to TRBJ2-1; 9 bases are shared with TRBD2. This CDR3 contains 15 residues. The germline V gene encodes CDR1 SGHTA and CDR2 FQGNSA. V lost 8 bases, J lost 0 bases, and 5 bases stayed unmatched. The CDR3 nucleotides read TGTGCCAGCGGATATAGCGGGAGCTCCTACAATGAGCAGTTCTTC. Amino acids: CASGYSGSSYNEQFF.